This T cell receptor (beta chain) was identified in a study of blood T cell repertoires in COVID-19. V was trimmed by 2 bases and J by 4 bases, leaving 6 bases between them. This CDR3 contains 13 residues. Germline CDR1 SGHVS, CDR2 FQNEAQ. In the authors' methods: Scientists estimated how many nucleated cells there were by amplifying reference gene primers. Produced via immunoSEQ multiplex PCR; TCRdb's table is partial and in-frame only. V and J calls and clone size are copied from that table; D and trimming were computed from the DNA. The sample gives roughly 150,000 clones, approximately 84% of which show up once; 2.5% to 3% is in the top ten.

The material sequenced was peripheral blood. The chain combines TRBV7-8 with TRBJ1-5; D is undetermined. This clonotype originated in an elderly woman with COVID-19, enrolled during active disease. The DNA for the CDR3 is TGTGCCAGCAGCTTATGGGAGAATCAGCCCCAGCATTTT. Translating it yields CASSLWENQPQHF.